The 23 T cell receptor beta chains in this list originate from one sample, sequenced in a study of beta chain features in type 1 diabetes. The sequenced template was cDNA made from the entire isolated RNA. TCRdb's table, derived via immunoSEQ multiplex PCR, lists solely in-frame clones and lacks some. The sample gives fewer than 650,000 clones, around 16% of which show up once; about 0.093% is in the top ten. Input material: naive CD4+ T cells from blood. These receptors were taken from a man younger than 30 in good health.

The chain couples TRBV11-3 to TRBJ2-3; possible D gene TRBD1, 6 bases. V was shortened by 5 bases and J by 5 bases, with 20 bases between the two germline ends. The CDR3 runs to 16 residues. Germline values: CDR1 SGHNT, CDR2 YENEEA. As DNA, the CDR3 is TGTGCCAGCAGCGCGTCGAGGGGAACAGGGCTAGATACGCAGTATTTT. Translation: CASSASRGTGLDTQYF.

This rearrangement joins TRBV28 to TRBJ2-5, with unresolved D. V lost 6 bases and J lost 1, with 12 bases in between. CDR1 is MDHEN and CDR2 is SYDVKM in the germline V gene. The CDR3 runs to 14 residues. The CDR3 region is CASSGPASQETQYF. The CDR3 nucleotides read TGTGCCAGCAGCGGACCGGCGAGCCAAGAGACCCAGTACTTC.

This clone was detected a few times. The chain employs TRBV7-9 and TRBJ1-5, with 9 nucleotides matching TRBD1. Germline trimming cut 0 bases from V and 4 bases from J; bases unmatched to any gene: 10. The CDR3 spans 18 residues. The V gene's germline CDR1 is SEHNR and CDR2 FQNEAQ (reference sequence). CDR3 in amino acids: CASSLASPGQGSNQPQHF. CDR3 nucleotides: TGTGCCAGCAGCTTAGCTAGCCCGGGACAGGGCTCGAATCAGCCCCAGCATTTT.

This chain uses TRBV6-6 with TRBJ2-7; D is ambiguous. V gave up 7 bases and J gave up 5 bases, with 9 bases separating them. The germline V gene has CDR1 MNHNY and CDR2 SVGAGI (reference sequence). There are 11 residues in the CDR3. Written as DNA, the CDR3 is TGTGCCAGCACCCTGGGCCACGAGCAGTACTTC. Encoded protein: CASTLGHEQYF.

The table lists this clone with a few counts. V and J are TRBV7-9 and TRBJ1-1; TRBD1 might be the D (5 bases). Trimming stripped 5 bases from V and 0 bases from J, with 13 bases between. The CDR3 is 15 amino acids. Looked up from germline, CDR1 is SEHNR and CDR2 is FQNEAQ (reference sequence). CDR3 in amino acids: CASSPRGGLNTEAFF. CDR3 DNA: TGTGCCAGCAGCCCGCGGGGGGGATTGAACACTGAAGCTTTCTTT.

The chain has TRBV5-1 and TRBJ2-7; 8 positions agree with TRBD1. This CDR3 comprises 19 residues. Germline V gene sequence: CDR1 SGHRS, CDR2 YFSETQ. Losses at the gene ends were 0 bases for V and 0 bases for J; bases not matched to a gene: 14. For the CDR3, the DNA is TGCGCCAGCAGCTTGGCCCTTTGGTCCCGGACAGGGATCTCCTACGAGCAGTACTTC. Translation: CASSLALWSRTGISYEQYF.

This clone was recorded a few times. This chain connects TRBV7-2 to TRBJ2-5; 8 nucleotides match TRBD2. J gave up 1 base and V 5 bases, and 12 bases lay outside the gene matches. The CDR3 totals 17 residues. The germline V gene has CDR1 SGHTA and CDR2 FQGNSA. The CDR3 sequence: CASSPTRSGTTQETQYF. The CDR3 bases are TGTGCCAGCAGCCCGACCCGTAGCGGGACCACCCAAGAGACCCAGTACTTC. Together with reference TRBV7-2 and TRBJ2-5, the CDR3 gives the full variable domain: GAGVSQSPSNKVTEKGKDVELRCDPISGHTALYWYRQSLGQGLEFLIYFQGNSAPDKSGLPSDRFSAERTGGSVSTLTIQRTQQEDSAVYLCASSPTRSGTTQETQYFGPGTRLLVL.

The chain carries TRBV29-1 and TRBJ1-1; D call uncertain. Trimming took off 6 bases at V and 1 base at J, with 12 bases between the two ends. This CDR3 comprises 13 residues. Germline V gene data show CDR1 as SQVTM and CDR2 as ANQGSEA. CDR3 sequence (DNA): TGCAGCGTGATCCGGACGGGGAACACTGAAGCTTTCTTT. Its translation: CSVIRTGNTEAFF.

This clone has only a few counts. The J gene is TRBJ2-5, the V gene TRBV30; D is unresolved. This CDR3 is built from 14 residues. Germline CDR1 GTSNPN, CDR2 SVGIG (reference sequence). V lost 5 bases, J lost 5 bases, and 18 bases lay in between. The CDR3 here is CAWGRLDTPETQYF. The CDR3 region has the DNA TGTGCCTGGGGTCGTCTAGATACCCCGGAGACCCAGTACTTC.

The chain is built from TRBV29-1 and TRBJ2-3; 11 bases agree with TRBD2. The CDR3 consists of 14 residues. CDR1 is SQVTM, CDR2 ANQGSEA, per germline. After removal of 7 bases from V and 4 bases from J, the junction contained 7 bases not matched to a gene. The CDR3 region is CSATTSGNSDTQYF. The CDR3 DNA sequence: TGCAGCGCCACGACTAGCGGGAATTCAGATACGCAGTATTTT.

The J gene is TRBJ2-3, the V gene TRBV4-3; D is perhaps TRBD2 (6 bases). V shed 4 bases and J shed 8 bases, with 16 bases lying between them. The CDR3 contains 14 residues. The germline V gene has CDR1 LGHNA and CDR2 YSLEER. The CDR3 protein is CASSRSGVLGTQYF. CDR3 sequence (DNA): TGCGCCAGCAGCCGGTCGGGAGTCCTAGGTACGCAGTATTTT.

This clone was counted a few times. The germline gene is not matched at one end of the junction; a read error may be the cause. The CDR3: CASNQGRLAGPNTGELFF. CDR3 nucleotide sequence: TGCGCCAGCAACCAAGGGAGACTAGCGGGTCCGAACACCGGGGAGCTGTTTTTT. The chain recombines TRBV4-3 with TRBJ2-2, with 10 bases matching TRBD2. This CDR3 comprises 18 residues. The germline V gene encodes CDR1 LGHNA and CDR2 YSLEER.

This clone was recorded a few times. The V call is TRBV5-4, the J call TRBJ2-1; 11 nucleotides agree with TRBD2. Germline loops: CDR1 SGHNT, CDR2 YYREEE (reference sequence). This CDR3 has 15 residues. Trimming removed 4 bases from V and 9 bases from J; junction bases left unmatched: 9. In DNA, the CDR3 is TGTGCCAGCAGCATAACTAGCGGGGGAGCAGGTGAGCAGTTCTTC. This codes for CASSITSGGAGEQFF.

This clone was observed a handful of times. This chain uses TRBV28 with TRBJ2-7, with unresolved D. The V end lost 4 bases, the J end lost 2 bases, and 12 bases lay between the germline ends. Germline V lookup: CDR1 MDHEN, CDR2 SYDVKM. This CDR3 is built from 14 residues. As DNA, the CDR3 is TGTGCCAGCAGTTCATGGGTCCCAGCCTACGAGCAGTACTTC. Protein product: CASSSWVPAYEQYF.

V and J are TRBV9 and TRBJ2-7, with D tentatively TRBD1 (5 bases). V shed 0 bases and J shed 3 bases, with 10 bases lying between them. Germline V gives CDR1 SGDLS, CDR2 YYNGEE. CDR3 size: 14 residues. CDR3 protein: CASSVAGHNYEQYF. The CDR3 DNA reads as TGTGCCAGCAGCGTAGCCGGACATAACTACGAGCAGTACTTC. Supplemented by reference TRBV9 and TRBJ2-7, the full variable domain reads DSGVTQTPKHLITATGQRVTLRCSPRSGDLSVYWYQQSLDQGLQFLIQYYNGEERAKGNILERFSAQQFPDLHSELNLSSLELGDSALYFCASSVAGHNYEQYFGPGTRLTVT.

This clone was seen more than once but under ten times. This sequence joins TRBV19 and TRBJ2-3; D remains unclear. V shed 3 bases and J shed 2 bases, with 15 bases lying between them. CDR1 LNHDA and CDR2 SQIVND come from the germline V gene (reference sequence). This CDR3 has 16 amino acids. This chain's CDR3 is CASSIGTTSATDTQYF. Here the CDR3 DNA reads TGTGCCAGTAGTATCGGAACGACATCGGCCACAGATACGCAGTATTTT. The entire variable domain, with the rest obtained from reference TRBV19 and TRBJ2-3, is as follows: DGGITQSPKYLFRKEGQNVTLSCEQNLNHDAMYWYRQDPGQGLRLIYYSQIVNDFQKGDIAEGYSVSREKKESFPLTVTSAQKNPTAFYLCASSIGTTSATDTQYFGPGTRLTVL.

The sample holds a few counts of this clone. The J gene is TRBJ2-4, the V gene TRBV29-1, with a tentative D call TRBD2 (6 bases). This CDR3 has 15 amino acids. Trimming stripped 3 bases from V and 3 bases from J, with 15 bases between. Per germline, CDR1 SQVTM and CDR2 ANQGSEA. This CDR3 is CSVDWGELGKNIQYF. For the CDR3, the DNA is TGCAGCGTTGACTGGGGGGAGTTAGGCAAAAACATTCAGTACTTC.

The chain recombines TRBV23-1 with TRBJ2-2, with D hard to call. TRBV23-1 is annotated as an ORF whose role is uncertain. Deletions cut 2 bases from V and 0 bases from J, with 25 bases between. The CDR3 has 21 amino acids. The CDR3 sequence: CASSQRTEGPPHLTNTGELFF. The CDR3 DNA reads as TGCGCCAGCAGTCAACGGACGGAAGGTCCCCCCCACCTAACGAACACCGGGGAGCTGTTTTTT.

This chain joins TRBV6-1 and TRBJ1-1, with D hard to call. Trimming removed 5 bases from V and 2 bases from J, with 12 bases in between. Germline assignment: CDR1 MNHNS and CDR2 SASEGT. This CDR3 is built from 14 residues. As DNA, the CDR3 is TGTGCCAGCAGTTTCACGGTAGGAAACACTGAAGCTTTCTTT. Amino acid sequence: CASSFTVGNTEAFF.

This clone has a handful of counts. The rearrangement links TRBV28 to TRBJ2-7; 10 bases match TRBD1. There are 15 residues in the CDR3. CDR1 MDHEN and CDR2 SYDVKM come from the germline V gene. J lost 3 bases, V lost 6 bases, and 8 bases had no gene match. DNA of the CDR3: TGTGCCAGCAGGACAGGGGGCGCCAAGGGCTACGAGCAGTACTTC. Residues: CASRTGGAKGYEQYF.

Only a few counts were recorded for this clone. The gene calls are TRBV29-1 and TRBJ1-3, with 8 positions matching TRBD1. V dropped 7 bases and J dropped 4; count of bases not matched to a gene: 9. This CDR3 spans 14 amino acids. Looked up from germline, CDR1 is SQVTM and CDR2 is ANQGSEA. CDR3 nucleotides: TGCAGCGCCCAGGGGGCTGCGGTGGGAAACACCATATATTTT. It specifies CSAQGAAVGNTIYF.

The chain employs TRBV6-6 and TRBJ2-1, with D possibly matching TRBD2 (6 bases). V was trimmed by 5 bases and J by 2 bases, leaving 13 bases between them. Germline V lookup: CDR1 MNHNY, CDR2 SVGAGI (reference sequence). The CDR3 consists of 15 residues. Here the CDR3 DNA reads TGTGCCAGCAGTACTCGCCGCGGGACCTACAATGAGCAGTTCTTC. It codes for CASSTRRGTYNEQFF.

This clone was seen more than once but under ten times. DNA of the CDR3: TGTGCCAGCAGCTTAGTGGCCAGGCAAGAGACCCAGTACTTC. Residues: CASSLVARQETQYF. The rearrangement joins TRBV7-9 to TRBJ2-5; D remains ambiguous. V lost 1 base and J 2 bases, leaving 8 bases between the germline ends. This CDR3 is built from 14 residues. Germline V lookup: CDR1 SEHNR, CDR2 FQNEAQ (reference sequence).